This T cell receptor (beta chain) was sequenced for a study of beta chain features in type 1 diabetes. Heparinised blood was drawn once per donor, averaging around 120 mL. Each sorted population was over 98% pure. Regarding the study as a whole: Patients with type 1 diabetes carried fewer insertions and had more deletions at their VDJ junctions. The study left unresolved whether HLA type influences TCRB rearrangement.

This CDR3 has 12 amino acids. Trimming removed 4 bases from V and 8 bases from J, with 8 bases in between. Germline values: CDR1 SGHTA, CDR2 FQGTGA. All of the isolated RNA was reverse transcribed, so expressed TCRB transcripts were sequenced. Profiled with immunoSEQ multiplex PCR; TCRdb holds only in-frame clones, not every one. The sample records under 150,000 clones, 6.9% being singletons. Notes on this clone: The antigen remains unidentified.

The TCR comes from a woman aged 25 to 39 in good health. The chain is built from TRBV7-3 and TRBJ2-2, with D uncertain. The sequenced sample was central memory CD4+ T cells from blood. In DNA, the CDR3 is TGTGCCAGCAGCTCGCAACTTGGGGAGCTGTTTTTT. Its protein is CASSSQLGELFF.